The present T cell receptor (beta chain) was sequenced within a study of cytomegalovirus exposure and HLA in healthy donors (dated by TCRdb to about 2017). In the study overall: The roughly 700 repertoires of the first cohort and the roughly 120 validation repertoires were produced on the same platform, according to a later analysis. Besides the first cohort of approximately 670 subjects, a separate validation cohort made up of roughly 130 different subjects was used. To predict cytomegalovirus infection status, the study brought together high-throughput TCR immunosequencing, statistical association of individual TCRs with disease status, and machine learning. The study was designed to test whether signatures of past pathogen exposure could be identified by cataloging public T cell receptors.

Study-wide conclusions, independent of this receptor: In the study, about 150 TCR beta chains were listed as associated with cytomegalovirus. A later analysis lacked HLA typing for the validation cohort, so it scored co-occurrence in that cohort across all 120 repertoires. In vitro tests confirmed that a few of the cytomegalovirus-associated TCR beta chains recognize cytomegalovirus antigens. Of the cluster scores, around 95% were above 0 in a later analysis, which found that TCRs clustered in the first cohort also tended to co-occur in the 130 or so validation repertoires. The authors suggested that the approach could potentially be extended to other disease states and immunological phenotypes. Most TCR sequences were seen in very few donors, while some public TCRs were found in many individuals. The classifier was reported to diagnose cytomegalovirus status with high specificity and sensitivity in both the original and validation cohorts.

Library preparation used the immunoSEQ multiplex PCR assay. The original pipeline was this. A statistical classification framework was developed to diagnose cytomegalovirus status using the catalog of TCR beta chain sequences. TCRdb's version of the immuneACCESS table is confined to in-frame rearrangements and falls short of the full clone set. An unresolved V gene accounts for under half of the shortfall where checked; the remainder is of unknown origin. V, J and clone size are those of that table, while D and trimming were read from the DNA. This sample is represented by roughly 120,000 clones; 88% of them were singletons. The top ten constitute around 2% of the sample. Via the germline V gene (reference sequence), CDR1 is LNHDA and CDR2 SQIVND. Trimming removed 10 bases from V and 4 bases from J; the gene matches leave 14 bases unexplained. The CDR3 spans 15 residues, from the cysteine through the phenylalanine. Only CDR3 DNA is held: 45 bases, read in frame from base 1.

Turning to this clone: What this receptor recognizes is not known. No clone much larger than this one lies a single base away; base qualities are absent.

Separate from the roughly 650-subject first cohort, the validation cohort of more than 90 subjects was the group to which the donors belonged. Recombination linked TRBV19 to TRBJ2-3, with 7 bases matching TRBD1. The sample comprised PBMCs. The clonotype comes from a man aged 18 to 30 in good health and CMV-seronegative. The CDR3 corresponds to CATINSGGAADTQYF. The nucleotide sequence reads as follows: TGTGCCACCATAAACTCAGGGGGAGCCGCAGATACGCAGTATTTT.